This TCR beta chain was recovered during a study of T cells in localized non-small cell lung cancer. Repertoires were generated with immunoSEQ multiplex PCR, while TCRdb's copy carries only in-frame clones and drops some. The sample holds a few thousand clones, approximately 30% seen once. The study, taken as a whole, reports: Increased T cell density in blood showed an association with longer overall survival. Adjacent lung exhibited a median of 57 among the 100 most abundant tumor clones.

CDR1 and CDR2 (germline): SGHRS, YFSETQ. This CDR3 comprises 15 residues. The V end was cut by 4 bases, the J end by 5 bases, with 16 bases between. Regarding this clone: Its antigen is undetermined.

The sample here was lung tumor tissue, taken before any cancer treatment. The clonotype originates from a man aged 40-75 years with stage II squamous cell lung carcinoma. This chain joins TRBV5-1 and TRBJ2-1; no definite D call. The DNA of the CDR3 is TGCGCCAGCAGCACGCAAGACCCCATTAACAATGAGCAGTTCTTC. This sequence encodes CASSTQDPINNEQFF.